What follows are 7 T cell receptor beta chains derived from one specimen sequenced in a study of T cell repertoires in cytomegalovirus infection. MiXCR, applied by TCRdb to the reads, yields one record per CDR3 protein. Of 310,000 or so distinct CDR3 sequences listed, roughly 26% are singletons. Material for sequencing was PBMCs. These receptors all stem from a human donor in good health (CMV status not recorded). Some clones in this sample may be carry-over from other donors' samples.

In its sample, this clonotype was seen many times. J is TRBJ2-5 and V is TRBV7-2; D not certain. The CDR3 contains 14 residues. V was clipped by 2 bases and J by 2 bases, with 9 bases between them. The germline V gene encodes CDR1 SGHTA and CDR2 FQGNSA. The CDR3 protein is CASSLNSRQETQYF. The CDR3 DNA is TGTGCCAGCAGCTTAAACTCACGTCAAGAGACCCAGTACTTC.

This sequence joins TRBV5-1 and TRBJ2-7; 9 nucleotides line up with TRBD1. Unmatched junction bases numbered 8, after V lost 2 bases and J lost 5 bases. The CDR3 runs to 15 residues. Germline CDR1 reads SGHRS; CDR2 reads YFSETQ. The CDR3 loop is CASSLAFGQGNEQYF. As DNA, the CDR3 is TGCGCCAGCAGCTTAGCCTTTGGACAGGGGAACGAGCAGTACTTC.

This clonotype was seen at least ten times. This chain joins TRBV7-8 and TRBJ1-2; 9 bases agree with TRBD1. Germline V gene data show CDR1 as SGHVS and CDR2 as FQNEAQ. The J segment lost 8 bases and the V segment lost 0 bases, leaving 4 bases of the junction unmatched. The CDR3 has 14 amino acids. CDR3 DNA: TGTGCCAGCAGCTTAGCTAGGACAGGGGTCGGCTACACCTTC. It yields the protein CASSLARTGVGYTF.

This clonotype was seen more than once but under ten times. This chain links TRBV5-1 with TRBJ1-2; D gene ambiguous. CDR1 SGHRS and CDR2 YFSETQ come from the germline V gene. This CDR3 is built from 14 residues. V gave up 0 bases and J gave up 1 base, with 7 bases separating them. DNA of the CDR3: TGCGCCAGCAGCTTGGTCGGGGATAACTATGGCTACACCTTC. Protein: CASSLVGDNYGYTF.

The chain recombines TRBV6-6 with TRBJ1-5, with 7 bases that match TRBD1. V lost 4 bases to trimming and J lost 6 bases; unmatched junction nucleotides: 6. Germline V gene sequence: CDR1 MNHNY, CDR2 SVGAGI (reference sequence). The CDR3 spans 14 residues. In DNA, the CDR3 is TGTGCCAGCAGTTGGGAGGGGGCGGCTCAGCCCCAGCATTTT. This sequence encodes CASSWEGAAQPQHF.

The J gene is TRBJ2-1, the V gene TRBV7-3; TRBD2 aligns across 10 bases. The CDR3 is 15 residues long. The V segment lost 5 bases and the J segment 4 bases; nucleotides outside the gene matches: 5. Germline CDR1 SGHTA, CDR2 FQGTGA. CDR3 nucleotide sequence: TGTGCCAGCAGCCCTAGCGGGGGAGGGTACAATGAGCAGTTCTTC. It codes for CASSPSGGGYNEQFF. Variable domain in full (rest from reference TRBV7-3 and TRBJ2-1): GAGVSQTPSNKVTEKGKYVELRCDPISGHTALYWYRQSLGQGPEFLIYFQGTGAADDSGLPNDRFFAVRPEGSVSTLKIQRTERGDSAVYLCASSPSGGGYNEQFFGPGTRLTVL.

This clonotype was detected only a few times. The chain combines TRBV18 with TRBJ1-6; TRBD1 matches at 10 bases. The germline gives CDR1 KGHSH, CDR2 LQKENI. The V gene end was trimmed by 6 bases and the J gene end by 6 bases; junction bases not matched to a gene: 5. This CDR3 contains 15 residues. CDR3: CASSAGQGVNSPLHF. In nucleotides, the CDR3 is TGTGCCAGCTCCGCCGGACAGGGGGTTAATTCACCCCTCCACTTT.